These 24 T cell receptor beta chains came from one sample sequenced in a study of shared clonotypes between healthy human individuals. Repertoires were generated with immunoSEQ multiplex PCR, while TCRdb's copy carries only in-frame clones and drops some. Altogether fewer than 550,000 clones are present, about 79% being singletons, with the ten largest covering 9.5% to 15%. Material: PBMCs. These receptors all stem from a woman aged 40 to 50 in good health. Some clones in this sample may be carry-over from other donors' samples.

The chain uses TRBV27 and TRBJ1-5, with TRBD1 as a possible D gene (6 bases). V was cut by 3 bases and J by 2 bases, with 8 bases left in between. In germline, CDR1 is MNHEY, CDR2 SMNVEV (reference sequence). CDR3 length: 14 amino acids. CDR3: CASSFSGGNQPQHF. As DNA, the CDR3 is TGTGCCAGCAGTTTTTCAGGGGGCAATCAGCCCCAGCATTTT.

This clone was counted between two and nine times. The sample carries other DNA sequences with the same CDR3. The gene calls are TRBV27 and TRBJ2-6, with unresolved D. Deletions cut 6 bases from V and 4 bases from J, with 7 bases between. CDR3 size: 13 residues. Germline V gene lookup returns CDR1 MNHEY and CDR2 SMNVEV (reference sequence). DNA of the CDR3: TGTGCCAGCAGGCCGTCCGGGGCCAACGTCCTGACTTTC. Protein: CASRPSGANVLTF.

The chain uses TRBV19 and TRBJ1-2; TRBD1 matches at 10 bases. After removal of 5 bases from V and 2 bases from J, the junction contained 8 bases not matched to a gene. Germline V gene sequence: CDR1 LNHDA, CDR2 SQIVND (reference sequence). CDR3 size: 16 residues. The CDR3 region is CASSASLGQGNYGYTF. In DNA, the CDR3 is TGTGCCAGTAGTGCGTCACTGGGACAGGGGAACTATGGCTACACCTTC.

The chain combines TRBV2 with TRBJ1-5, with D possibly being TRBD1 (5 bases). The V gene's germline CDR1 is SNHLY and CDR2 FYNNEI. Trimming took off 0 bases at V and 6 bases at J, with 9 bases between the two ends. CDR3 length equals 14 residues. This chain's CDR3 is CASSEAPGGQPQHF. In nucleotides, the CDR3 is TGTGCCAGCAGTGAAGCGCCGGGGGGTCAGCCCCAGCATTTT.

This sequence joins TRBV7-3 and TRBJ2-3, with a possible D match to TRBD2 (5 bases). Germline V lookup: CDR1 SGHTA, CDR2 FQGTGA. V was trimmed by 2 bases and J by 2 bases, leaving 11 bases between them. CDR3 size: 15 residues. CDR3 residues: CASSLLGLLTDTQYF. Written as DNA, the CDR3 is TGTGCCAGCAGCTTATTAGGACTGCTCACAGATACGCAGTATTTT.

This clone occurred a few times. The J gene is TRBJ1-1, the V gene TRBV9; TRBD1 agrees at 10 bases. CDR1 and CDR2 (germline): SGDLS, YYNGEE. The CDR3 spans 16 residues. V shed 0 bases, J shed 2 bases, and the junction held 4 bases outside the gene matches. The CDR3 DNA sequence: TGTGCCAGCAGCGTAGTGACAGGGGGCGCTAACACTGAAGCTTTCTTT. It codes for CASSVVTGGANTEAFF.

This chain uses TRBV5-1 with TRBJ2-1; the match to TRBD2 covers 8 bases. The CDR3 covers 15 residues. Germline lookup yields CDR1 SGHRS and CDR2 YFSETQ. V shed 5 bases and J 0 bases; nucleotides not matched to a gene: 4. The CDR3 region is CASRPGTSSYNEQFF. The CDR3 bases are TGCGCCAGCAGGCCGGGGACTAGCTCCTACAATGAGCAGTTCTTC.

This clone appeared many times. The same CDR3 also results from other DNA sequences found in this sample. V usage is TRBV29-1 and J usage is TRBJ1-1; possible D gene TRBD1, 5 bases. V dropped 3 bases and J dropped 1 base, with 12 bases sitting between them. CDR3 length: 14 amino acids. The germline V gene encodes CDR1 SQVTM and CDR2 ANQGSEA. The CDR3 sequence is CSVERGSSNTEAFF. DNA of the CDR3: TGCAGCGTTGAGAGGGGCAGCTCGAACACTGAAGCTTTCTTT.

The rearrangement uses TRBV25-1 and TRBJ1-3; TRBD1 might be the D (5 bases). CDR3 length: 16 residues. V lost 2 bases and J 0 bases, leaving 11 bases between the germline ends. Germline lookup yields CDR1 MGHDK and CDR2 SYGVNS. Here the CDR3 DNA reads TGTGCCAGCAGTGAAGTTTCAGGGAGCTCTGGAAACACCATATATTTT. This codes for CASSEVSGSSGNTIYF.

The chain uses TRBV6-6 and TRBJ1-1; D ambiguous. The V gene lost 0 bases and the J gene lost 3 bases, with 11 bases spanning the gap. This CDR3 has 15 residues. Germline loops: CDR1 MNHNY, CDR2 SVGAGI (reference sequence). CDR3 sequence: CASSYSRVLDTEAFF. The CDR3 DNA sequence: TGTGCCAGCAGTTACTCGAGGGTCTTGGACACTGAAGCTTTCTTT.

The CDR3 DNA is TGTGCCACCAGCAGAGATCGAAGTGCAACTAATGAAAAACTGTTTTTT. This translates into CATSRDRSATNEKLFF. The chain recombines TRBV15 with TRBJ1-4; D gene uncertain. In germline, CDR1 is LNHNV, CDR2 YYDKDF (reference sequence). The CDR3 consists of 16 residues. Trimming pared 0 bases from V and 0 bases from J, leaving 8 bases between.

The genes are TRBV28 and TRBJ2-7, with 10 bases matching TRBD2. The CDR3 spans 16 residues. Germline CDR1 is MDHEN and CDR2 is SYDVKM. V dropped 10 bases and J dropped 0; count of bases not matched to a gene: 12. The CDR3 is CATSGLAELRSYEQYF. The CDR3 DNA follows: TGTGCCACCTCAGGACTAGCGGAATTGCGCTCCTACGAGCAGTACTTC.

The V call is TRBV6-1, the J call TRBJ2-4; D not resolved. The germline V and J ends were trimmed by 2 bases and 2 bases, with 10 bases remaining between them. This CDR3 comprises 15 residues. CDR1 and CDR2 from the germline V gene are MNHNS and SASEGT. CDR3 protein: CASSEHDGSKNIQYF. The DNA for the CDR3 is TGTGCCAGCAGTGAACACGACGGATCCAAAAACATTCAGTACTTC.

The chain carries TRBV10-3 and TRBJ2-1; unclear D gene. The germline V and J ends were trimmed by 2 bases and 6 bases, with 2 bases remaining between them. The CDR3 is 11 residues long. The germline V gene has CDR1 ENHRY and CDR2 SYGVKD. CDR3 DNA sequence: TGTGCCATCAGTGAGATCAATGAGCAGTTCTTC. Protein sequence: CAISEINEQFF.

This clone was counted once. The genes are TRBV6-1 and TRBJ2-1; TRBD1 matches 7 bases. The CDR3 consists of 14 residues. CDR1 is MNHNS and CDR2 is SASEGT in the germline V gene. V gave up 7 bases and J gave up 6 bases; unmatched junction bases: 9. The chain's CDR3 is CASTITGASNEQFF. CDR3 DNA sequence: TGTGCCAGCACAATAACAGGGGCGTCCAATGAGCAGTTCTTC.

The CDR3, as DNA: TGTGCCAGCAGCGTAGAAATTTCACGCGAACGAAAAGAGACCCAGTACTTC. Protein product: CASSVEISRERKETQYF. This chain joins TRBV9 and TRBJ2-5; no reliable D call. Germline V gives CDR1 SGDLS, CDR2 YYNGEE. This CDR3 comprises 17 residues. Trimming pared 0 bases from V and 3 bases from J, leaving 18 bases between.

The chain combines TRBV27 with TRBJ2-7; D is unresolved. This CDR3 has 14 amino acids. CDR1 is MNHEY, CDR2 SMNVEV, per germline (reference sequence). The ends were cut back, 0 bases at V and 4 bases at J, with 10 bases in the middle. CDR3 in amino acids: CASSLSYQSYEQYF. The CDR3 DNA sequence: TGTGCCAGCAGTTTATCGTACCAGTCTTACGAGCAGTACTTC.

This clone was seen a few times. The V and J genes are TRBV30 and TRBJ1-4, with 9 bases lining up with TRBD1. Germline trimming cut 2 bases from V and 8 bases from J; bases unmatched to any gene: 9. The CDR3 is 15 residues long. Germline V gene sequence: CDR1 GTSNPN, CDR2 SVGIG (reference sequence). CDR3 region: CAWSLKMGQGEKLFF. The CDR3 coding sequence is TGTGCCTGGAGTTTAAAGATGGGACAGGGAGAAAAACTGTTTTTT. The whole variable domain, filled in from reference TRBV30 and TRBJ1-4, reads SQTIHQWPATLVQPVGSPLSLECTVEGTSNPNLYWYRQAAGRGLQLLFYSVGIGQISSEVPQNLSASRPQDRQFILSSKKLLLSDSGFYLCAWSLKMGQGEKLFFGSGTQLSVL.

V is TRBV6-5 and J is TRBJ2-7; perhaps TRBD2 as D (6 bases). The CDR3 spans 12 residues. Germline lookup yields CDR1 MNHEY and CDR2 SVGAGI. V was pared by 6 bases and J by 3 bases, with 9 bases between. The CDR3 sequence: CASRRDRYEQYF. The CDR3 DNA sequence: TGTGCCAGCAGGCGGGACCGCTACGAGCAGTACTTC.

In DNA, the CDR3 is TGCGCCAGCAGCTTGGCGGGGGCGCACTCCTACAATGAGCAGTTCTTC. Residues: CASSLAGAHSYNEQFF. This chain joins TRBV5-1 and TRBJ2-1; D tentatively reads TRBD1 or TRBD2 (6 bases each). V was trimmed by 0 bases and J by 0 bases, leaving 10 bases between them. Germline assignment: CDR1 SGHRS and CDR2 YFSETQ. CDR3 length: 16 residues.

The chain has TRBV7-2 and TRBJ1-2; TRBD1 matches at 7 bases. V lost 5 bases to trimming and J lost 3 bases; unmatched junction nucleotides: 9. The germline V gene has CDR1 SGHTA and CDR2 FQGNSA. This CDR3 spans 15 amino acids. Written as DNA, the CDR3 is TGTGCCAGCAGCCGCCGACAGGGTGTAGACTATGGCTACACCTTC. Protein product: CASSRRQGVDYGYTF. The entire variable domain, with the rest obtained from reference TRBV7-2 and TRBJ1-2, is as follows: GAGVSQSPSNKVTEKGKDVELRCDPISGHTALYWYRQSLGQGLEFLIYFQGNSAPDKSGLPSDRFSAERTGGSVSTLTIQRTQQEDSAVYLCASSRRQGVDYGYTFGSGTRLTVV.

The J gene is TRBJ2-7, the V gene TRBV27; 7 nucleotides line up with TRBD2. This CDR3 contains 15 residues. V was clipped by 2 bases and J by 0 bases; unmatched bases: 4. The germline gives CDR1 MNHEY, CDR2 SMNVEV (reference sequence). The CDR3 loop is CASSLQGGSSYEQYF. In nucleotides, the CDR3 is TGTGCCAGCAGTTTACAGGGCGGGAGCTCCTACGAGCAGTACTTC.

The chain is built from TRBV9 and TRBJ1-2; the D gene is possibly TRBD1 (5 bases). This CDR3 region has 16 residues. Trimming shortened V by 4 bases and J by 7 bases, and 23 bases separated the two germline ends. Germline assignment: CDR1 SGDLS and CDR2 YYNGEE. CDR3 in amino acids: CASSPQGDVLGGGYTF. CDR3 nucleotides: TGTGCCAGCAGCCCCCAGGGTGACGTTCTGGGGGGTGGCTACACCTTC.

This chain joins TRBV7-9 and TRBJ2-3; D possibly uses TRBD1 or TRBD2 (7 bases each). This CDR3 contains 16 residues. Between the trimmed V and J ends, which lost 5 bases and 2 bases, there was a span of 17 bases. Per germline, CDR1 SEHNR and CDR2 FQNEAQ (reference sequence). In nucleotides, the CDR3 is TGTGCCAGCAGCCCGAGGGGGCGGGAGAACACAGATACGCAGTATTTT. Protein sequence: CASSPRGRENTDTQYF.